The clone carrying this T cell receptor beta chain was observed a few times. Its antigen remains unknown. This CDR3 contains 14 residues. CDR1 and CDR2 from the germline V gene are MDHEN and SYDVKM. Between the trimmed V and J ends, which lost 5 bases and 2 bases, there was a span of 13 bases. This entry belongs to a study of beta chain features in type 1 diabetes. Purity (above 95%) was reached by all sorted populations. TCRB transcripts that were expressed got sequenced, as all of the isolated RNA had been reverse transcribed. The repertoire was sequenced with immunoSEQ multiplex PCR; TCRdb's copy has only in-frame clones and lacks some. Of about 330,000 clones listed, 9.5% to 11% were seen once; the top ten hold roughly 0.014%. Study conclusions and caveats: Among all four CD4+ subsets, Type 1 diabetes patients had TCRB CDR3s that were moderately but significantly shorter. Cells that show high TCR expression could be over-represented by cDNA sequencing.

The chain couples TRBV28 to TRBJ2-7; D gene ambiguous. Sequenced sample: naive CD4+ T cells from blood. The TCR sequence derives from a woman in her 30s in good health. The CDR3 sequence: CASSASAPTYEQYF. CDR3 sequence (DNA): TGTGCCAGCAGTGCGAGCGCGCCCACCTACGAGCAGTACTTC. Full variable domain (missing parts from reference TRBV28 and TRBJ2-7): DVKVTQSSRYLVKRTGEKVFLECVQDMDHENMFWYRQDPGLGLRLIYFSYDVKMKEKGDIPEGYSVSREKKERFSLILESASTNQTSMYLCASSASAPTYEQYFGPGTRLTVT.